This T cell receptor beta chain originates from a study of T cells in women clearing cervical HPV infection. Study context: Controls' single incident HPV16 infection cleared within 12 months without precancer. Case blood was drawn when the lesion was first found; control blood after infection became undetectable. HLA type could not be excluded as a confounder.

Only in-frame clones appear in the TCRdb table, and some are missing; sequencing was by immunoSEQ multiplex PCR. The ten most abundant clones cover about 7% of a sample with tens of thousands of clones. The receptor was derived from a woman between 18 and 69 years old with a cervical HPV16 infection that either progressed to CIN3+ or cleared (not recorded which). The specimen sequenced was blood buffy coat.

The sequenced part of the CDR3 DNA is TGCAGCGTTGGGAAGGGGAACATT. Its protein is CSVGKGNI. The whole CDR3 sequence is CSVGKGNIQYF. The chain uses TRBV29-1 and TRBJ2-4; TRBD1 might be the D (5 bases). The read ends 3 residues before the CDR3 terminus; that terminus is restored from the germline J gene. This CDR3 has 11 residues. In germline, CDR1 is SQVTM, CDR2 ANQGSEA. V dropped 4 bases and J dropped 7 bases, with 8 bases sitting between them.